The rows below give T cell receptor beta chains drawn from one sample of a study of vaccination and CD4 T cells after COVID-19. Their antigens remain unidentified. TCRdb itself ran the PCR reads through MiXCR, one entry per CDR3 protein. The sample holds several thousand distinct CDR3 sequences, less than 40% seen once. The specimen sequenced was CD4+ T cells from blood, cultured in vitro. The source is a human donor in good health. The CDR3 runs from the conserved cysteine through the conserved F or W. A D gene is named only where the DNA matches it firmly. Size tells how often a clone was seen (once, few, many) or the class of an expanded clone, and some rows leave it out.

d_gene,j_gene,abundance,v_gene,CDR3nt,CDR3aa
TRBD1,TRBJ1-1,.,TRBV14,TGTGCCAGCAGCCAAAGACAGGGTTGGGGGGGAGCTTTCTTT,CASSQRQGWGGAFF
.,TRBJ2-3,.,TRBV7-2,TGTGCCAGCAGCTCCCCTCTGTGGGCCTACAGAGGAGATACGCAGTATTTT,CASSSPLWAYRGDTQYF
.,TRBJ1-2,.,TRBV6-2/TRBV6-3,TGTGCCAGCAGTTACCCTACTTATGGCTACACCTTC,CASSYPTYGYTF
TRBD1,TRBJ1-5,few,TRBV7-2,TGTGCCAGCAGCTCGGGACAGGCCAGCAATCAGCCCCAGCATTTT,CASSSGQASNQPQHF
.,TRBJ1-4,.,TRBV20-1,TGCAGTGCTAGCCCGGACTCTGCTGAAAAACTGTTTTTT,CSASPDSAEKLFF
.,TRBJ2-1,.,TRBV6-2/TRBV6-3,TGTGCCAGCAGTTGGCCTAGCCGGTCCTACAATGAGCAGTTCTTC,CASSWPSRSYNEQFF
.,TRBJ2-7,.,TRBV7-2,TGTGCCAGCAGCCCCCAGACAGGCCACCTACCGGGAGAGCAGTACTTC,CASSPQTGHLPGEQYF
TRBD2,TRBJ2-7,.,TRBV28,TGTGCCACTAACCGGGGGACTAGCGGGGGGGGAAGCCCTCACTACGAGCAGTACTTC,CATNRGTSGGGSPHYEQYF
.,TRBJ1-6,.,TRBV4-1,TGCGCCAGCAGCCAGGACGTCCCGAGGGCAGGGCAGTCACCCCTCCACTTT,CASSQDVPRAGQSPLHF
TRBD1,TRBJ1-5,.,TRBV28,TGTGCCAGCAGTCAGACAGGGGTAGGCTATCAGCCCCAGCATTTT,CASSQTGVGYQPQHF
TRBD1,TRBJ2-7,.,TRBV20-1,TGCAGTGCTAGTCGGACAGGGAGAAACTACGAGCAGTACTTC,CSASRTGRNYEQYF
.,TRBJ2-2,.,TRBV19,TGTGCCAGTAGTAACACCGCGAACACCGGGGAGCTGTTTTTT,CASSNTANTGELFF
TRBD1,TRBJ2-7,.,TRBV11-3,TGTGCCAGCAGCCACACGGGGACAGGGGGTACCTACGAGCAGTACTTC,CASSHTGTGGTYEQYF
TRBD2,TRBJ2-1,.,TRBV15,TGTGCCACCAGCAGAGAATCCCTACTAGCGGGGTTCAATGAGCAGTTCTTC,CATSRESLLAGFNEQFF
.,TRBJ2-7,.,TRBV12-3/TRBV12-4,TGTGCCAGCAGTTTAATCAAGGGCGAGCAGTACTTC,CASSLIKGEQYF
.,TRBJ1-4,.,TRBV20-1,TGCAGTGCTTGGGGGACCCCAACTAATGAAAAACTGTTTTTT,CSAWGTPTNEKLFF
TRBD2,TRBJ2-7,.,TRBV29-1,TGCAGCGTTGAATTACGGGGGGGCTCCTACGAGCAGTACTTC,CSVELRGGSYEQYF
.,TRBJ2-2,.,TRBV5-1,TGCGCCAGTTCCAGGGATCTTGGCACCGGGGAACTGTTTTTT,CASSRDLGTGELFF
TRBD2,TRBJ2-5,.,TRBV5-1,TGCGCCAGCAGCACAGGACTAGCGGGGGGGCCGGGCCAAGAGACCCAGTACTTC,CASSTGLAGGPGQETQYF
.,TRBJ2-3,.,TRBV6-5,TGTGCCAGCAGTTATAGGAGGCGGGACCTCACAGATACGCAGTATTTT,CASSYRRRDLTDTQYF
TRBD1,TRBJ1-1,.,TRBV19,TGTGCCAGTAGTGGACCCTCCGGGACAGGGGAGGCTTTCTTT,CASSGPSGTGEAFF
.,TRBJ1-5,.,TRBV30,TGTGCCTGGAGTGTTGCGGGGGTCCTTAGCAATCAGCCCCAGCATTTT,CAWSVAGVLSNQPQHF
TRBD1,TRBJ1-6,few,TRBV28,TGTGCCAGCAGTTGGGGACAGGGGCAATCACCCCTCCACTTT,CASSWGQGQSPLHF
.,TRBJ2-6,.,TRBV12-3/TRBV12-4,TGTGCCAGCAGTCCCCGTTGGGGTATCACTGGGGCCAACGTCCTGACTTTC,CASSPRWGITGANVLTF
.,TRBJ1-2,.,TRBV5-1,TGCGCCAGCAGCTTGGATCCAGGAGGCTATGGCTACACCTTC,CASSLDPGGYGYTF
TRBD2,TRBJ2-2,once,TRBV5-1,TGCGCCAGCAGCTTGGTGGCTAGCGGGGATAACACCGGGGAGCTGTTTTTT,CASSLVASGDNTGELFF
.,TRBJ1-5,few,TRBV30,TGTGCCTGGAGTTTCGGCAGGGACCAGCCCCAGCATTTT,CAWSFGRDQPQHF